The rows below give T cell receptor beta chains drawn from one sample of a study of molecular identifiers for immune sequencing clone quantification. TCRdb used MiXCR to reprocess the PCR reads, holding one entry per CDR3 protein. The sample holds 400,000 to 600,000 distinct CDR3 sequences, roughly 25% seen once. Material: naive CD8+ T cells from blood, with Jurkat cell RNA spiked in. The receptors were sampled from a human donor in good health. Some libraries in this study had Jurkat cell RNA spiked in. CDR3s include the opening cysteine and the closing phenylalanine or tryptophan. D genes are given only for firm matches. The size entry is marked missing in some rows and otherwise reads once, few, many or a size class.

j_call clone_size v_call d_call cdr3_nt cdr3_aa
TRBJ2-2 few TRBV24-1 TRBD1 TGTGCCACCAGTGACTCGGGACAGATCGCTAATGCGAACACCGGGGAGCTGTTTTTT CATSDSGQIANANTGELFF
TRBJ2-5 many TRBV28 TRBD1 TGTGCCAGCAGTTCCTGGACAGGGATGAAGACCCAGTACTTC CASSSWTGMKTQYF
TRBJ1-2 many TRBV5-1 . TGCGCCAGCAGCTTGGGAGCGAACTATGGCTACACCTTC CASSLGANYGYTF
TRBJ2-2 many TRBV5-1 . TGCGCCAGCAGCTTGTTCACCCGAGGGATGGAGCCCGGGGAGCTGTTTTTT CASSLFTRGMEPGELFF
TRBJ2-3 . TRBV20-1 TRBD2 TGCAGTGCTAGAGATCAGCGGGAGGCTACAGATACGCAGTATTTT CSARDQREATDTQYF
TRBJ2-7 many TRBV4-3 . TGCGCCAGCAGCCAAGATACGGGGCACTACGAGCAGTACTTC CASSQDTGHYEQYF
TRBJ2-7 few TRBV6-5 TRBD1 TGTGCCAGCAGTTCGGCCGGGACAGGTATCTACGAGCAGTACTTC CASSSAGTGIYEQYF
TRBJ2-7 many TRBV4-1 . TGCGCCAGCAGCCAAGATCTCGTGGTCTACGAGCAGTACTTC CASSQDLVVYEQYF
TRBJ1-5 many TRBV4-1 . TGCGCCAGCAGCCAAGATATGAGGGGAAATCAGCCCCAGCATTTT CASSQDMRGNQPQHF
TRBJ2-5 . TRBV30 TRBD1 TGTGCCTGGAGTGCGGGACAGGGAAGGGAGACCCAGTGCTTC CAWSAGQGRETQCF
TRBJ2-5 few TRBV20-1 TRBD2 TGCAGTGCTAGAGATGGCACTAGCGGCCAAGAGACCCAGTACTTC CSARDGTSGQETQYF
TRBJ2-3 many TRBV14 . TGTGCCAGCAGCCAAGAGGATCCCTTCGCGGATACGCAGTATTTT CASSQEDPFADTQYF
TRBJ1-4 . TRBV20-1 . TGCAGTGCTAGAGACCGCCTTTTATGGGCTAATGAAAAACTGTTTTTT CSARDRLLWANEKLFF
TRBJ2-5 . TRBV2 TRBD1 TGTGCCAGCAGGGGACAGGGCGTGGGGTTCCAAGAGACCCAGTACTTC CASRGQGVGFQETQYF
TRBJ2-6 . TRBV20-1 TRBD2 TGCAGTGCTACCGGGACTAGCTCTGGGGCCAACGTCCTGACTTTC CSATGTSSGANVLTF
TRBJ1-5 few TRBV6-5 . TGTGCCAGCAGCTTTGGGCCTGCTGAGGGCAATCAGCCCCAGCATTTT CASSFGPAEGNQPQHF
TRBJ2-7 many TRBV7-2 . TGTGCCAGCAGCTTAGGCGACAGCTGGGAGCAGTACTTC CASSLGDSWEQYF
TRBJ2-6 many TRBV5-5 . TGTGCCAGCAGCTTTTGGGACTCTGGGGCCAACGTCCTGACTTTC CASSFWDSGANVLTF
TRBJ2-1 few TRBV12-3/TRBV12-4 TRBD2 TGTGCCAGCAGTCCCTCCCTAGCGGGGGTTACCTACAATGAGCAGTTCTTC CASSPSLAGVTYNEQFF